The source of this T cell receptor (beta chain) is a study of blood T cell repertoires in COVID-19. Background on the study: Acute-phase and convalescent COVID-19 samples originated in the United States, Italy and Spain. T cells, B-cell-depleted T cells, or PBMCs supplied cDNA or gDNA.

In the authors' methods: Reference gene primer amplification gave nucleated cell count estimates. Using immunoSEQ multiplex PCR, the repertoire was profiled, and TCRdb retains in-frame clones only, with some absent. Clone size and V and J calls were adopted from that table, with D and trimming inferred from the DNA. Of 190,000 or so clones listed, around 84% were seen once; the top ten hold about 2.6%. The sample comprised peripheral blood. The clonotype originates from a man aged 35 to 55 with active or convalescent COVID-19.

The CDR3 DNA sequence: TGTGCCAGCAGACTACCCCCCAGTGAGCAGTTCTTC. It translates to CASRLPPSEQFF. The rearrangement uses TRBV11-2 and TRBJ2-1, with unresolved D. The V and J ends lost 6 bases and 9 bases respectively, with 12 bases between them. Germline loops: CDR1 SGHAT, CDR2 FQNNGV. This CDR3 region has 12 residues.